This T cell receptor beta chain was recovered during a study of post-analysis software for immune sequencing data. The overall study: There were relapsing-remitting, secondary progressive and progressive-relapsing multiple sclerosis among the disease courses included. Study conclusions and caveats: Significantly lower normalized Chao1 diversity was found in patients with multiple sclerosis relative to controls. Relative to controls, patients had about 5 TRBV segments at higher frequency, with TRBV5-6, TRBV5-1 and TRBV20-1 among these.

TCR beta libraries were prepared from cDNA with unique molecular identifiers. TCRdb itself ran the PCR reads through MiXCR, one entry per CDR3 protein. Here the sample spans 550,000 to 700,000 distinct CDR3 sequences, 44% being singletons. The germline gives CDR1 ENHRY, CDR2 SYGVKD. V was cut by 3 bases and J by 3 bases, with 18 bases left in between. CDR3 length: 17 amino acids. This clonotype was seen just once. Its antigen is unidentified. The clonotype comes from a girl between 5 and 17 years old with multiple sclerosis. Sequenced: blood. The V and J genes are TRBV10-3 and TRBJ2-1; D is uncertain. Written as DNA, the CDR3 is TGTGCCATCAGTGACCCCCCACCCACCGGCCGCTACAATGAGCAGTTCTTC. It encodes CAISDPPPTGRYNEQFF.